This T cell receptor (beta chain) was sequenced in a study of T cell repertoires in cytomegalovirus infection. Overall study: Indications came from public TCR beta signatures; they pointed to CMV infection and to a matching HLA type.

Study conclusions and caveats: Based on cumulative public TCR beta family frequency, carriers of CMV plus the relevant HLA were identified. The ex vivo response showed dominance by HLA-C-restricted CMV-specific TCR beta clonotypes.

This clonotype has a count of ten or more. Its antigen is undetermined. TCRdb re-called the reads through MiXCR, storing one row per CDR3 protein. The table has around 630,000 distinct CDR3 sequences, about 24% seen once; the top ten hold 8%. The CDR3 spans 15 residues. Losses at the gene ends were 5 bases for V and 3 bases for J; bases not matched to a gene: 6. Sequencing input: CD8+ T cells from PBMCs. The receptor was derived from a human donor in good health (CMV status not recorded). Some clones in this sample may be carry-over from other donors' samples. The chain uses TRBV12-3 or TRBV12-4 and TRBJ2-4, with TRBD1 matching 8 bases. Here the CDR3 DNA reads TGTGCCAGCAGTGGGGGACAGGCGGACAAAAACATTCAGTACTTC. It codes for CASSGGQADKNIQYF.